This T cell receptor (beta chain) was identified in a study of spatial heterogeneity in lung cancer. TCRdb fed the 5' RACE reads into MiXCR, producing one record per CDR3 protein. The sample yields 3,500 to 4,000 distinct CDR3 sequences, about 27% seen once. By share, this clonotype ranks as large. Its antigen is unidentified. Found in a library prepared for alpha chains, this beta chain is an off-target read, and its abundance has little meaning. General study points: The authors estimated that about 7% of tumor T cells were covered for alpha chains and about 14% for beta chains. Mutation counts in tumors were tracked by counts of expanded intratumoral alpha and beta TCRs.

Time point indicated: sample taken at primary tumor resection. Patients with untreated early-stage non-small cell lung cancer, numbering roughly 69, were the donors. Sequencing of whole RNA from tumor, nontumor lung or frozen PBMC involved no sorting. Trimming removed 4 bases from V and 0 bases from J, with 16 bases in between. CDR3 length: 17 amino acids. The germline CDR1 and CDR2 sequences are KGHDR and SFDVKD. This receptor was identified in a male donor with early-stage non-small cell lung cancer. The material sequenced was lung tumor tissue, taken at surgery. The chain links TRBV24-1 to TRBJ2-3, with D maybe TRBD2 (6 bases). The CDR3 DNA reads TGTGCCACCAGTGAGGATATTCTAGCGACTAGCACAGATACGCAGTATTTT. It encodes CATSEDILATSTDTQYF.